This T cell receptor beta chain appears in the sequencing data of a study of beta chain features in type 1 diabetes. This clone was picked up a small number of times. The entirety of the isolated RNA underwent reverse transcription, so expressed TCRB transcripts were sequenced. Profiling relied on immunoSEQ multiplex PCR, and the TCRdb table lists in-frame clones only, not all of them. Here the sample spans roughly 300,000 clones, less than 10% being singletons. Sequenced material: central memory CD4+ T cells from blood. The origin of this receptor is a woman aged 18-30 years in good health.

This chain's CDR3 is CASSQAALTGALNTGELFF. The CDR3 coding sequence is TGCGCCAGCAGCCAAGCCGCCCTGACAGGGGCCCTTAACACCGGGGAGCTGTTTTTT. This chain connects TRBV4-3 to TRBJ2-2; 8 nucleotides agree with TRBD1. CDR1 LGHNA and CDR2 YSLEER come from the germline V gene. This CDR3 spans 19 amino acids. V was clipped by 1 base and J by 2 bases; unmatched bases: 12.